This note documents a single T cell receptor (beta chain) sequence. The antigen is undetermined. Sequencing in the ViraFEST assay came after antigen-specific CD4+ T cells had been expanded with viral peptide pools, which were used to stimulate PBMC. Following 10 days of culture, CD4+ T cells were isolated. None of these healthy vaccinees had been infected with SARS-CoV-2 before vaccination. This entry comes from a study of vaccination effects on CD4 cells after COVID-19. Clones were sequenced by immunoSEQ multiplex PCR, and TCRdb holds only the in-frame ones, with some missing. Of around 31,000 clones in the sample, about 66% are singletons; the top ten hold 25% to 30%. This sample comprised CD4+ T cells from PBMCs cultured with HCoV-229E spike peptides, obtained before COVID-19 vaccination. The sequence was collected from a human donor who received a COVID-19 vaccine.

CDR3 in DNA: TGTGCCAGCAGTGATGGGACAAAACCTCTCTATGGCTACACCTTC. It codes for CASSDGTKPLYGYTF. The chain is built from TRBV6-1 and TRBJ1-2; possible D gene TRBD1, 6 bases. The V and J ends lost 3 bases and 4 bases respectively, with 15 bases between them. The length of the CDR3 is 15 residues. CDR1 is MNHNS and CDR2 is SASEGT in the germline V gene.